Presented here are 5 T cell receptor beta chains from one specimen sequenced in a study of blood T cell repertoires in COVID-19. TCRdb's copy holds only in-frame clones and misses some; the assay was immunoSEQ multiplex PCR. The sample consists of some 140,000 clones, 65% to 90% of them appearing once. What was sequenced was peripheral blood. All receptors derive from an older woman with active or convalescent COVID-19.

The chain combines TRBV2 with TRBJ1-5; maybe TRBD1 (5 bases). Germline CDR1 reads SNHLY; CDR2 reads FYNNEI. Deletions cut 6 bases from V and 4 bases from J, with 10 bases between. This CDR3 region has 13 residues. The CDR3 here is CASSGTGNQPQHF. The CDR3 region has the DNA TGTGCCAGCAGCGGGACTGGGAATCAGCCCCAGCATTTT. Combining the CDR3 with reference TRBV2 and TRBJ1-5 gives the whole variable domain EPEVTQTPSHQVTQMGQEVILRCVPISNHLYFYWYRQILGQKVEFLVSFYNNEISEKSEIFDDQFSVERPDGSNFTLKIRSTKLEDSAMYFCASSGTGNQPQHFGDGTRLSIL.

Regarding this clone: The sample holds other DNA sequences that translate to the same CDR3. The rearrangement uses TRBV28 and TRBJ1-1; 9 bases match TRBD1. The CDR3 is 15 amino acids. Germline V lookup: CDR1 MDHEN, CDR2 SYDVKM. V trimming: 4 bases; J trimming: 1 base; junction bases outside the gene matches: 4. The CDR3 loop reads CASSSWTGENTEAFF. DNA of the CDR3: TGTGCCAGCAGTTCCTGGACAGGGGAGAACACTGAAGCTTTCTTT.

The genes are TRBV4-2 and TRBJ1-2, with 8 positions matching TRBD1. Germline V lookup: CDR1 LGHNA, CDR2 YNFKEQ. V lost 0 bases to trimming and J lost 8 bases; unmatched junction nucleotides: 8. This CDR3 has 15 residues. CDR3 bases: TGTGCCAGCAGCCAAGATCTACGGACAGGGAGCGGCTACACCTTC. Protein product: CASSQDLRTGSGYTF.

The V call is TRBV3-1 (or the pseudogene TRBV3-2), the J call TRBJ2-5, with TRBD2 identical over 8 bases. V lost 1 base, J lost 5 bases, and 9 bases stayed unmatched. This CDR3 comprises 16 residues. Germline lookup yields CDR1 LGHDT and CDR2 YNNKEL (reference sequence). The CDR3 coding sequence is TGTGCCAGCAGCCAAGCGGGGCGGGGGGTGCGTGAGACCCAGTACTTC. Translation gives CASSQAGRGVRETQYF.

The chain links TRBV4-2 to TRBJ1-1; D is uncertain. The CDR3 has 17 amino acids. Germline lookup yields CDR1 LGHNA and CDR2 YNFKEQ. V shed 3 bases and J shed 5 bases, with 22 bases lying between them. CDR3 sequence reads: CASSHFPGSPQDTEAFF. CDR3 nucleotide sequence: TGTGCCAGCAGCCATTTTCCCGGGAGTCCCCAGGATACTGAAGCTTTCTTT.